The 28 T cell receptor beta chains given below trace back to one sample, sequenced in a study of persistence of HIV-infected CD4 T cells. Sequencing used immunoSEQ version 4 in survey mode. TCRdb's table, derived via immunoSEQ multiplex PCR, lists solely in-frame clones and lacks some. Altogether 30,000 to 35,000 clones are present, approximately 80% being singletons, with the ten largest covering 18%. The stimulus was an HIV-1 Gag 15-mer peptide pool, about 1 ug/peptide/mL. Memory cells lacking CD40L and CD69 with high CD45RO were sorted. Their specific antigens are unknown. The material was CD4+ T cells sorted from PBMCs after roughly 18-hour stimulation, obtained from a patient who received antiretroviral therapy. Receptor source: an adult woman with HIV who was CMV-seropositive.

The CDR3 region is CAISEPWQSPNQPQHF. Written as DNA, the CDR3 is TGTGCCATCAGTGAGCCCTGGCAGTCGCCAAATCAGCCCCAGCATTTT. The gene calls are TRBV10-3 and TRBJ1-5; D is unclear. The V end lost 2 bases, the J end lost 4 bases, and 15 bases lay between the germline ends. Germline V gene lookup returns CDR1 ENHRY and CDR2 SYGVKD. CDR3 length: 16 residues.

The chain links TRBV7-9 to TRBJ1-1; D uncertain. The CDR3 runs to 15 residues. Trimming pared 1 base from V and 5 bases from J, leaving 14 bases between. Germline values: CDR1 SEHNR, CDR2 FQNEAQ (reference sequence). This CDR3 is CASSLGGYPRTEAFF. CDR3 in DNA: TGTGCCAGCAGCTTAGGCGGGTACCCGAGGACTGAAGCTTTCTTT.

The CDR3 sequence is CASSTRGEPEETQYF. For the CDR3, the DNA is TGTGCCAGTAGTACCCGGGGGGAGCCAGAAGAGACCCAGTACTTC. J is TRBJ2-5 and V is TRBV19; 7 bases align to TRBD2. The CDR3 covers 15 residues. The trim removed 4 bases at V and 3 bases at J, leaving 8 bases unmatched. The germline V gene encodes CDR1 LNHDA and CDR2 SQIVND (reference sequence).

This chain connects TRBV19 to TRBJ1-1; D is undetermined. This CDR3 has 14 residues. The germline CDR1 and CDR2 sequences are LNHDA and SQIVND (reference sequence). V was clipped by 5 bases and J by 5 bases, with 15 bases between them. Written as DNA, the CDR3 is TGTGCCAGTAGTCGTAGGGAACTAGGAACTGAAGCTTTCTTT. Its translation is CASSRRELGTEAFF.

The chain has TRBV7-9 and TRBJ2-5; weak D call: TRBD1 (5 bases). The CDR3 is 13 residues long. Trimming left V 7 bases short and J 7 bases short, with 16 bases between. Germline-derived CDR1 and CDR2 are SEHNR and FQNEAQ (reference sequence). For the CDR3, the DNA is TGTGCCAGCACCCCTGGGGCCGAGGCGACCCAGTACTTC. Its translation: CASTPGAEATQYF. Complete variable domain (other parts from reference TRBV7-9 and TRBJ2-5): DTGVSQNPRHKITKRGQNVTFRCDPISEHNRLYWYRQTLGQGPEFLTYFQNEAQLEKSRLLSDRFSAERPKGSFSTLEIQRTEQGDSAMYLCASTPGAEATQYFGPGTRLLVL.

This chain connects TRBV6-5 to TRBJ2-1; D is undetermined. The ends were cut back, 7 bases at V and 6 bases at J, with 10 bases in the middle. This CDR3 is 12 amino acids long. Germline CDR1 reads MNHEY; CDR2 reads SVGAGI. The CDR3, as DNA: TGTGCCAGCACCTGGACGGGCAATGAGCAGTTCTTC. Its protein product is CASTWTGNEQFF.

The rearrangement links TRBV9 to TRBJ1-6; 7 bases line up with TRBD1. CDR3 size: 16 residues. J lost 7 bases, V lost 4 bases, and 11 bases had no gene match. The germline V gene has CDR1 SGDLS and CDR2 YYNGEE. The CDR3 coding sequence is TGTGCCAGCAGCCCACAGGGGTCACAGTTCAATTCACCCCTCCACTTT. Translating gives CASSPQGSQFNSPLHF.

V gene TRBV12-3 or TRBV12-4 combines with J gene TRBJ1-6; D unresolved. The CDR3 runs to 13 residues. V lost 6 bases and J 3 bases, leaving 6 bases between the germline ends. The CDR3 spells CASRQLYNSPLHF. The CDR3 region has the DNA TGTGCCAGCAGACAGCTCTATAATTCACCCCTCCACTTT.

This clone has a handful of counts. This chain uses TRBV6-5 with TRBJ2-1; no clear D. Looked up from germline, CDR1 is MNHEY and CDR2 is SVGAGI. CDR3 size: 13 residues. The V end was cut by 9 bases, the J end by 5 bases, with 14 bases between. The CDR3, as DNA: TGTGCCAGGCTTGAGCCATCCCACAATGAGCAGTTCTTC. This sequence encodes CARLEPSHNEQFF.

The chain combines TRBV10-3 with TRBJ2-1; D might be TRBD1 (5 bases). The CDR3 totals 15 residues. V dropped 0 bases and J dropped 7 bases, with 13 bases sitting between them. The germline V gene encodes CDR1 ENHRY and CDR2 SYGVKD. The CDR3 nucleotides read TGTGCCATCAGTGAGTCGGGCAGGGCTAAGAATGAGCAGTTCTTC. This gives the protein CAISESGRAKNEQFF.

Of note for this clone: At one end, the junction sequence differs from germline, possibly due to a read error. The gene calls are TRBV4-1 and TRBJ2-7; D is uncertain. Germline CDR1 and CDR2: MGHRA and YSYEKL. The CDR3 runs 12 residues. CDR3 coding DNA: TGCGCCAGCAGCCTCCCCTCCCACGAGCAGTACTTC. Its protein is CASSLPSHEQYF.

The gene calls are TRBV11-1 and TRBJ1-2; TRBD1 matches 7 bases. This CDR3 has 13 residues. Losses at the gene ends were 6 bases for V and 8 bases for J; bases not matched to a gene: 9. Germline-derived CDR1 and CDR2 are SGHAT and FQDESV (reference sequence). The CDR3 is CASRYRQGGGYTF. DNA for the CDR3: TGTGCCAGCAGATACCGACAGGGAGGCGGCTACACCTTC.

V is TRBV7-9 and J is TRBJ1-6; 9 bases match TRBD1. Germline CDR1 reads SEHNR; CDR2 reads FQNEAQ (reference sequence). This CDR3 comprises 16 residues. With 3 bases clipped from V and 6 bases from J, the junction kept 6 bases outside the gene matches. Here the CDR3 reads CASSFGPGQGNSPLHF. Here the CDR3 DNA reads TGTGCCAGCAGCTTTGGTCCGGGACAGGGTAATTCACCCCTCCACTTT. Looking up the rest from reference TRBV7-9 and TRBJ1-6 gives the full variable domain: DTGVSQNPRHKITKRGQNVTFRCDPISEHNRLYWYRQTLGQGPEFLTYFQNEAQLEKSRLLSDRFSAERPKGSFSTLEIQRTEQGDSAMYLCASSFGPGQGNSPLHFGNGTRLTVT.

This chain connects TRBV5-1 to TRBJ2-7; 7 bases agree with TRBD2. The germline CDR1 and CDR2 sequences are SGHRS and YFSETQ. The CDR3 totals 15 residues. V shed 4 bases, J shed 3 bases, and the junction held 10 bases outside the gene matches. This CDR3 is CASSQYGGFNYEQYF. The CDR3 DNA follows: TGCGCCAGCAGCCAGTACGGGGGGTTTAACTACGAGCAGTACTTC.

This rearrangement joins TRBV19 to TRBJ2-5; perhaps TRBD1 as D (5 bases). Germline CDR1 is LNHDA and CDR2 is SQIVND (reference sequence). Trimming pared 3 bases from V and 3 bases from J, leaving 11 bases between. This CDR3 comprises 14 residues. The CDR3 bases are TGTGCCAGTAGTATCAGGGCAGGTAAAGAGACCCAGTACTTC. It codes for CASSIRAGKETQYF.

J is TRBJ1-1 and V is TRBV19; D gene ambiguous. The CDR3 consists of 14 residues. V was cut by 7 bases and J by 4 bases, with 16 bases left in between. Germline V gene sequence: CDR1 LNHDA, CDR2 SQIVND (reference sequence). The CDR3 here is CASTTKKGGTEAFF. For the CDR3, the DNA is TGTGCCAGTACCACAAAGAAGGGAGGCACTGAAGCTTTCTTT.

V is TRBV7-2 and J is TRBJ1-1; 7 bases are a match to TRBD1. The CDR3 spans 15 residues. The ends lost 5 bases at V and 4 bases at J; junction bases unmatched: 10. Germline CDR1 SGHTA, CDR2 FQGNSA. DNA of the CDR3: TGTGCCAGCAGCCCAGACAGGGTTTGGAGCACTGAAGCTTTCTTT. Protein: CASSPDRVWSTEAFF.

V is TRBV6-4 and J is TRBJ1-5; tentatively, D is TRBD1 (5 bases). The CDR3 loop spans 15 amino acids. The germline CDR1 and CDR2 sequences are MRHNA and SNTAGT. Trimming stripped 4 bases from V and 4 bases from J, with 14 bases between. CDR3 sequence reads: CASSGATAFNQPQHF. The CDR3 coding sequence is TGTGCCAGCAGTGGTGCGACAGCCTTTAATCAGCCCCAGCATTTT.

The chain has TRBV20-1 and TRBJ2-3; TRBD2 aligns across 11 bases. Germline CDR1 and CDR2: DFQATT and SNEGSKA (reference sequence). The CDR3 length is 18 residues. V lost 3 bases and J lost 6; bases outside the gene matches: 17. The CDR3 spells CSASAPGLAALGGDTQYF. The CDR3 DNA follows: TGCAGTGCTAGTGCCCCGGGACTAGCGGCTCTAGGTGGCGATACGCAGTATTTT.

The chain recombines TRBV28 with TRBJ2-1, with a weak D call TRBD1 (5 bases). Deletions cut 5 bases from V and 9 bases from J, with 14 bases between. Germline V gene lookup returns CDR1 MDHEN and CDR2 SYDVKM. This CDR3 spans 13 amino acids. The CDR3, as DNA: TGTGCCAGCAGTCTCCAGGGTGAAGTTGAGCAGTTCTTC. Its protein product is CASSLQGEVEQFF.

V usage is TRBV2 and J usage is TRBJ2-1; D is perhaps TRBD2 (6 bases). Germline V gene lookup returns CDR1 SNHLY and CDR2 FYNNEI. CDR3 size: 14 residues. Here the CDR3 reads CTTASEGLHNEQFF. DNA of the CDR3: TGTACCACCGCATCGGAGGGGCTCCACAATGAGCAGTTCTTC.

V gene TRBV7-9 combines with J gene TRBJ1-3, with D perhaps TRBD1 (5 bases). Germline loops: CDR1 SEHNR, CDR2 FQNEAQ (reference sequence). The CDR3 runs 16 residues. Trimming shortened V by 2 bases and J by 4 bases, and 15 bases separated the two germline ends. CDR3 protein: CASSLRQAGLGNTIYF. The CDR3 coding sequence is TGTGCCAGCAGCTTACGTCAGGCAGGGCTCGGAAACACCATATATTTT.

This clone was seen a few times. The chain joins TRBV5-1 to TRBJ2-7; a weak D match, TRBD1 (6 bases). The CDR3 is 12 amino acids. The V end was cut by 6 bases, the J end by 3 bases, with 10 bases between. CDR1 is SGHRS, CDR2 YFSETQ, per germline. This CDR3 is CASNRDNYEQYF. CDR3 coding DNA: TGCGCCAGCAACCGGGACAACTACGAGCAGTACTTC.

The chain recombines TRBV3-1 (or the pseudogene TRBV3-2) with TRBJ2-2, with D perhaps TRBD1 or TRBD2 (6 bases each). From germline, CDR1 is LGHDT and CDR2 YNNKEL (reference sequence). This CDR3 contains 15 residues. With 4 bases removed from V and 0 bases from J, the gap between germline ends came to 9 bases. CDR3 coding DNA: TGTGCCAGCAGCCCAAGGGGGGCGAACACCGGGGAGCTGTTTTTT. It specifies CASSPRGANTGELFF.

The chain combines TRBV7-9 with TRBJ1-1; D unresolved. Trimming cost V 3 bases and J 4 bases, with 12 bases left between them. The germline gives CDR1 SEHNR, CDR2 FQNEAQ (reference sequence). The CDR3 length is 14 residues. CDR3 DNA: TGTGCCAGCAGCTTCTCGAGCAGGACCACTGAAGCTTTCTTT. Amino acids: CASSFSSRTTEAFF.

In its sample, this clone was seen a few times. V gene TRBV24-1 combines with J gene TRBJ2-5, with 7 bases lining up with TRBD2. The J segment lost 5 bases and the V segment lost 5 bases, leaving 10 bases of the junction unmatched. Germline V gene sequence: CDR1 KGHDR, CDR2 SFDVKD. This CDR3 has 15 residues. The CDR3 nucleotides read TGTGCCACCAGTGTACCGGGGAGGGGCTTGGAGACCCAGTACTTC. Translated: CATSVPGRGLETQYF.

This chain connects TRBV14 to TRBJ2-7; 8 positions match TRBD1. Germline trimming cut 1 base from V and 1 base from J; bases unmatched to any gene: 15. Germline loops: CDR1 SGHDN, CDR2 FVKESK. This CDR3 region has 19 residues. The CDR3 nucleotides read TGTGCCAGCAGCCAAGTGGCAGGGGGCGCTTTTTTTCGGTCCTACGAGCAGTACTTC. Translation gives CASSQVAGGAFFRSYEQYF. Full variable domain (remainder filled in from reference TRBV14 and TRBJ2-7): EAGVTQFPSHSVIEKGQTVTLRCDPISGHDNLYWYRRVMGKEIKFLLHFVKESKQDESGMPNNRFLAERTGGTYSTLKVQPAELEDSGVYFCASSQVAGGAFFRSYEQYFGPGTRLTVT.

The rearrangement joins TRBV5-1 to TRBJ2-2; a weak D match, TRBD1 (6 bases). V lost 2 bases and J 2 bases, leaving 7 bases between the germline ends. The CDR3 has 14 amino acids. Germline CDR1 SGHRS, CDR2 YFSETQ. DNA of the CDR3: TGCGCCAGCAGCTTACAGGGAAACACCGGGGAGCTGTTTTTT. This gives the protein CASSLQGNTGELFF. The variable domain in full, with the rest retrieved from reference TRBV5-1 and TRBJ2-2, is KAGVTQTPRYLIKTRGQQVTLSCSPISGHRSVSWYQQTPGQGLQFLFEYFSETQRNKGNFPGRFSGRQFSNSRSEMNVSTLELGDSALYLCASSLQGNTGELFFGEGSRLTVL.